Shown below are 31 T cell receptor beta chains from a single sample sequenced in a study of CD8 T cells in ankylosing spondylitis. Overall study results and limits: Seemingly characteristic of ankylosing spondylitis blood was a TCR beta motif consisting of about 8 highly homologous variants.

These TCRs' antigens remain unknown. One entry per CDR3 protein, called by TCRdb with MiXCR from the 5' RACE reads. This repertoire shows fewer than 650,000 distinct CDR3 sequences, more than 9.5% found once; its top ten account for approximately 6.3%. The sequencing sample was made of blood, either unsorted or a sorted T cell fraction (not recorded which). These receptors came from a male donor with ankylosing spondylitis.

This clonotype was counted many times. CDR3 sequence (DNA): TGCGCCAGCAGCCTCGGACTCGGCGTCGATGAGCAGTTCTTC. Residues: CASSLGLGVDEQFF. The chain links TRBV4-1 to TRBJ2-1; a possible D gene is TRBD2 (5 bases). CDR1 and CDR2 (germline): MGHRA, YSYEKL. The CDR3 contains 14 residues. V was shortened by 4 bases and J by 8 bases, with 15 bases between the two germline ends.

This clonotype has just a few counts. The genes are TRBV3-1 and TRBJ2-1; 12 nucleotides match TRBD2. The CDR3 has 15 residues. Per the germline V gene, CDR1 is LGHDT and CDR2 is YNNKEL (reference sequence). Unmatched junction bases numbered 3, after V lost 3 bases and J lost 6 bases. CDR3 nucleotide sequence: TGTGCCAGCAGCCACCGGACTAGCGGGATCAATGAGCAGTTCTTC. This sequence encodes CASSHRTSGINEQFF.

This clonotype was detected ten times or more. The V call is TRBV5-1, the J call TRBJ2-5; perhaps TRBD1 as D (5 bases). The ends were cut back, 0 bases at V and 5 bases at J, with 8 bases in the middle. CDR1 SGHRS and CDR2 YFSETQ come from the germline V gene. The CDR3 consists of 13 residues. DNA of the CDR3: TGCGCCAGCAGCTTGGAGGGGCTGGAGACCCAGTACTTC. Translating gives CASSLEGLETQYF.

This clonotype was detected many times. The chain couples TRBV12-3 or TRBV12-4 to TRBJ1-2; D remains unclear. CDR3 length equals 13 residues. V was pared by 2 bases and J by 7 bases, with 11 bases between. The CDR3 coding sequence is TGTGCCAGCAGTTTACGGGCAGAGGGTGGCTACACCTTC. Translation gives CASSLRAEGGYTF.

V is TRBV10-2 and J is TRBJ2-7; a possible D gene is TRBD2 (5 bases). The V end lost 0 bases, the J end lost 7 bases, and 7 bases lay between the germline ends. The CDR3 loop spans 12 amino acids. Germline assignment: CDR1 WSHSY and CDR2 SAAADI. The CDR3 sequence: CASSESQREQYV. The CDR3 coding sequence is TGCGCCAGCAGTGAGTCTCAGCGGGAGCAGTACGTC.

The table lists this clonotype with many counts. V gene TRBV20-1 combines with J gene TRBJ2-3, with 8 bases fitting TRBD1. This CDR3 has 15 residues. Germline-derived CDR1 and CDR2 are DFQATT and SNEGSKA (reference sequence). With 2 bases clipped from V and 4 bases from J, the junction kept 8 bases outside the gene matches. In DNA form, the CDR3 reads TGCAGTGCTAGATCCATGGACAGGGATGCAGATACGCAGTATTTT. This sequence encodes CSARSMDRDADTQYF.

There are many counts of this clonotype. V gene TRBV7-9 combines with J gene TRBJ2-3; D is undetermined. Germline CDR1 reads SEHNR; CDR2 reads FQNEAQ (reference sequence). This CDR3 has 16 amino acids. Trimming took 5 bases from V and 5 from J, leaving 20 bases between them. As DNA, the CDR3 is TGTGCCAGCAGCCCGGATAGGCAGTGGGATTTAGATACGCAGTATTTT. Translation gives CASSPDRQWDLDTQYF.

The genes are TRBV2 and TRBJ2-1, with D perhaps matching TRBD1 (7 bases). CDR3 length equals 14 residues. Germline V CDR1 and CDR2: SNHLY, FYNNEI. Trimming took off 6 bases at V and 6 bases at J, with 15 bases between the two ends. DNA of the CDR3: TGTGCCAGCAGGGCGGGGACAGCAGGCAATGAGCAGTTCTTC. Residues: CASRAGTAGNEQFF.

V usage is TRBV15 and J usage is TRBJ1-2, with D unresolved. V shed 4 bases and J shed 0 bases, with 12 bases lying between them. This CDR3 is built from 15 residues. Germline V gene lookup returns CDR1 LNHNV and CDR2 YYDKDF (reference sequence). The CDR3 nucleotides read TGTGCCACCAGCACCCATGGGAGGGCTAACTATGGCTACACCTTC. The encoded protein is CATSTHGRANYGYTF.

This CDR3 reads CASSYSIGFSQETQYF. The CDR3 coding sequence is TGTGCCAGCAGTTACTCGATTGGGTTCAGTCAAGAGACCCAGTACTTC. The V call is TRBV6-5, the J call TRBJ2-5; D is undetermined. Germline V lookup: CDR1 MNHEY, CDR2 SVGAGI. The CDR3 runs to 16 residues. V was clipped by 0 bases and J by 2 bases, with 13 bases between them.

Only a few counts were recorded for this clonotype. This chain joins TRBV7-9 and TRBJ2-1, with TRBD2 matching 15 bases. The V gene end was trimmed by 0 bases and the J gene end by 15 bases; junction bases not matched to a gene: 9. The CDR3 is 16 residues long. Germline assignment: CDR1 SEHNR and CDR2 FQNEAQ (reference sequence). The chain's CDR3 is CASSLARTSGRAEGFF. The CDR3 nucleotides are TGTGCCAGCAGCTTAGCACGGACTAGCGGGAGGGCCGAGGGGTTCTTC.

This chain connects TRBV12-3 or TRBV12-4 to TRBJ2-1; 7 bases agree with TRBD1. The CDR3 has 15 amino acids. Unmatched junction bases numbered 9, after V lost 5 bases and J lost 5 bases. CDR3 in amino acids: CASSVTRDRHNEQFF. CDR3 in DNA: TGTGCCAGCAGTGTTACAAGGGACAGACACAATGAGCAGTTCTTC.

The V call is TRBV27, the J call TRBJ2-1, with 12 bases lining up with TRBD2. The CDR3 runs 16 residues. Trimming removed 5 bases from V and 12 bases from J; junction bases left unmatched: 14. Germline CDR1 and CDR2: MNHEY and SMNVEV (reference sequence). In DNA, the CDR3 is TGTGCCAGCAGTAAACTGACTAGCGGGAGAGTACGAGCGCAGTTCTTC. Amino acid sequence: CASSKLTSGRVRAQFF.

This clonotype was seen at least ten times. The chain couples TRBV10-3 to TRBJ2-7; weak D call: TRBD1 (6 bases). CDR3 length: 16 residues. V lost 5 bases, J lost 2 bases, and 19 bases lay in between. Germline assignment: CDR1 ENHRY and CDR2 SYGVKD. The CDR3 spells CAISKHTEGVTYEQYF. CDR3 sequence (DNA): TGTGCCATCAGTAAACATACCGAGGGGGTTACCTACGAGCAGTACTTC.

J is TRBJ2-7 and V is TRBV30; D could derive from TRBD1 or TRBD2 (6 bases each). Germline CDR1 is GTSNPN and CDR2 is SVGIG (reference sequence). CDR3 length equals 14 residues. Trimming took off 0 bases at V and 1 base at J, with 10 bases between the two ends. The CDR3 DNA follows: TGTGCCTGGAGTGTTGGAGGGGGGTCCTACGAGCAGTACTTC. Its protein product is CAWSVGGGSYEQYF.

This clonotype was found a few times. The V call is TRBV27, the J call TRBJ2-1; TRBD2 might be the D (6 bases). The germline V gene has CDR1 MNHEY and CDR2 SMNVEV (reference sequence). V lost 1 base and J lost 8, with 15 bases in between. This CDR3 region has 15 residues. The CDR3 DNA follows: TGTGCCAGCAGTTTATGGGCCGGGACTCCCCATGAGCAGTTCTTC. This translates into CASSLWAGTPHEQFF.

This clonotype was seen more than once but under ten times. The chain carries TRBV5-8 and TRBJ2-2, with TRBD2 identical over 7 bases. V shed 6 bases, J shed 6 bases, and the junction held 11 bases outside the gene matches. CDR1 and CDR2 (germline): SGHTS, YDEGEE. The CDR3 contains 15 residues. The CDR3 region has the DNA TGTGCCAGCACAGGGCCAGCGGGATATGCCGGGGAGCTGTTTTTT. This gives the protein CASTGPAGYAGELFF.

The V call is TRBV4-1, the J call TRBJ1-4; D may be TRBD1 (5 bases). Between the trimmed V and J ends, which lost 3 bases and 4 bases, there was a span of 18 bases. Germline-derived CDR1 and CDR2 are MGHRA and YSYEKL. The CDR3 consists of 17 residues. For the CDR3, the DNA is TGCGCCAGCAGCCACAGGGAGCGTCTAATCCTTAATGAAAAACTGTTTTTT. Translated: CASSHRERLILNEKLFF.

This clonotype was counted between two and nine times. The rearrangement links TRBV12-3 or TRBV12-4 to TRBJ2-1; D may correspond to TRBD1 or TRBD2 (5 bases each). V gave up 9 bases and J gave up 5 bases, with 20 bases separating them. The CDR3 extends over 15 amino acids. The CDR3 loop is CASTLPGPLHNEQFF. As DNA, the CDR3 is TGTGCCAGTACCCTCCCGGGACCGCTGCACAATGAGCAGTTCTTC.

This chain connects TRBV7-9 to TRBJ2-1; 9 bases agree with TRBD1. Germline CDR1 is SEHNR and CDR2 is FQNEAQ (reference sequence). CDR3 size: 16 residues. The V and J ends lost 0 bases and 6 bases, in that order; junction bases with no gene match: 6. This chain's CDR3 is CASSLALGQGGNEQFF. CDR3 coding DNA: TGTGCCAGCAGCTTAGCGTTGGGACAGGGCGGCAATGAGCAGTTCTTC.

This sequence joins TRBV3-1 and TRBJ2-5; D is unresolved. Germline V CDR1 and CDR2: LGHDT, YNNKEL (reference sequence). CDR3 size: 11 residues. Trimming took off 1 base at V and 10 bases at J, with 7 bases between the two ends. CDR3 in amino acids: CASSQAADQYF. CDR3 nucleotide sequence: TGTGCCAGCAGCCAAGCCGCCGACCAGTACTTC.

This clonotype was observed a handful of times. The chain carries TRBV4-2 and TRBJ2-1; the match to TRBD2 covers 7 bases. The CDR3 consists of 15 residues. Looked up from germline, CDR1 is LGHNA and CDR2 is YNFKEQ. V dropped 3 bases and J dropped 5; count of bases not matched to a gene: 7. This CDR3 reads CASSHTKRDDNEQFF. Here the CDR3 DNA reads TGTGCCAGCAGCCATACTAAGCGGGATGACAATGAGCAGTTCTTC.

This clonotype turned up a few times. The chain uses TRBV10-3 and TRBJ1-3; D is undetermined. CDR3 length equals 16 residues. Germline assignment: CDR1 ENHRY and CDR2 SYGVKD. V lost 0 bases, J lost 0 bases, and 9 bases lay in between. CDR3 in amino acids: CAISESDPSSGNTIYF. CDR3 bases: TGTGCCATCAGTGAGTCCGACCCAAGCTCTGGAAACACCATATATTTT.

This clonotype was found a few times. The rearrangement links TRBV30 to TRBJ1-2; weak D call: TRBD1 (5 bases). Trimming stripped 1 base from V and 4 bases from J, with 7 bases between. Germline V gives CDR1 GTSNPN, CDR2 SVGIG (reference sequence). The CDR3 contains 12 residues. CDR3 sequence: CAWSDRRYGYTF. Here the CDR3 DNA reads TGTGCCTGGAGTGACAGGCGCTATGGCTACACCTTC.

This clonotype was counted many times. Written as DNA, the CDR3 is TGTGCCAGCTCACCGGCGGTTAGATCTGAAGCTTTCTTT. It encodes CASSPAVRSEAFF. V and J are TRBV18 and TRBJ1-1; D gene unclear. Trimming left V 3 bases short and J 6 bases short, with 11 bases between. This CDR3 region has 13 residues. The germline V gene encodes CDR1 KGHSH and CDR2 LQKENI. Looking up the rest from reference TRBV18 and TRBJ1-1 gives the full variable domain: NAGVMQNPRHLVRRRGQEARLRCSPMKGHSHVYWYRQLPEEGLKFMVYLQKENIIDESGMPKERFSAEFPKEGPSILRIQQVVRGDSAAYFCASSPAVRSEAFFGQGTRLTVV.

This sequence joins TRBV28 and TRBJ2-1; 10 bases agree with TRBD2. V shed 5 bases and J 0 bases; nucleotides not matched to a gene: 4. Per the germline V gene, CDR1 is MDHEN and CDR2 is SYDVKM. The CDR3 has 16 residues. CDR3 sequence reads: CASSPSGRGSYNEQFF. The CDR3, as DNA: TGTGCCAGCAGTCCGAGCGGGAGGGGCTCCTACAATGAGCAGTTCTTC. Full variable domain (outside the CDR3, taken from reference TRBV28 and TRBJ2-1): DVKVTQSSRYLVKRTGEKVFLECVQDMDHENMFWYRQDPGLGLRLIYFSYDVKMKEKGDIPEGYSVSREKKERFSLILESASTNQTSMYLCASSPSGRGSYNEQFFGPGTRLTVL.

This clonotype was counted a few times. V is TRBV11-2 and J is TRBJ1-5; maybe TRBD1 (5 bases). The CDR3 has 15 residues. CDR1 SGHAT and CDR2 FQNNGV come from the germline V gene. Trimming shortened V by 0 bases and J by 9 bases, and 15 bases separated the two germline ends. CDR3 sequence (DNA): TGTGCCAGCAGCTTAGATCAAGGGGCCCCTCGGCCCCAGCATTTT. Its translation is CASSLDQGAPRPQHF.

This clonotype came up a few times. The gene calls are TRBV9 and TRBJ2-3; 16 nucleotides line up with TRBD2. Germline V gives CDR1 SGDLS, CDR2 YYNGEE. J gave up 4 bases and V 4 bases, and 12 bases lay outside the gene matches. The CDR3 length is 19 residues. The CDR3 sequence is CASSTTGLAGGYRADTQYF. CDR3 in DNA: TGTGCCAGCAGCACCACGGGACTAGCGGGAGGGTATAGGGCAGATACGCAGTATTTT.

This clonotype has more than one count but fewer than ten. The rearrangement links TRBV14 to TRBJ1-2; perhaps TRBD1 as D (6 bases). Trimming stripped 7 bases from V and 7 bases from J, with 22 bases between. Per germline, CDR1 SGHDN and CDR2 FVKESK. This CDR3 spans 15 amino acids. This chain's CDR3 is CASNLPGGELGGYTF. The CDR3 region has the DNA TGTGCCAGCAATCTACCCGGGGGCGAACTTGGTGGCTACACCTTC.

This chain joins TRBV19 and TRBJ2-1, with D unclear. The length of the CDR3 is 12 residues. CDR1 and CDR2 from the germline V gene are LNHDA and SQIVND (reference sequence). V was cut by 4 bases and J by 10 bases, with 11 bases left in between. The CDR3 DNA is TGTGCCAGTAGTAGTGGCCTCAGGGAGCAGTTCTTC. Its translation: CASSSGLREQFF.

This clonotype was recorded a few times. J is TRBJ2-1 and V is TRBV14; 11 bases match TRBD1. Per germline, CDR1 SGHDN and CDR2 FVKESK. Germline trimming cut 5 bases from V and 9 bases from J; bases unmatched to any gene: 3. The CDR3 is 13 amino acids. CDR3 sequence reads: CASSGTGGSEQFF. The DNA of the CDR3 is TGTGCCAGCAGCGGGACAGGGGGAAGTGAGCAGTTCTTC.